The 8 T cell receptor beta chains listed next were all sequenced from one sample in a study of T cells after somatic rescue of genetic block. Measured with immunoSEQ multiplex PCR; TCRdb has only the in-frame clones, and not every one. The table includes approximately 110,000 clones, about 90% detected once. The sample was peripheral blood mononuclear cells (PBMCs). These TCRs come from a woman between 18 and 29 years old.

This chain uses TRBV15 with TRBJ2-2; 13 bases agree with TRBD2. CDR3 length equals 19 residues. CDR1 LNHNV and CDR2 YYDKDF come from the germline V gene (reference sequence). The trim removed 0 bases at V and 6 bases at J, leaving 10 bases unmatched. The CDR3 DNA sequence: TGTGCCACCAGCAGAGATCCAATCCGGGGACTAGCGGGGTCCGGGGAGCTGTTTTTT. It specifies CATSRDPIRGLAGSGELFF.

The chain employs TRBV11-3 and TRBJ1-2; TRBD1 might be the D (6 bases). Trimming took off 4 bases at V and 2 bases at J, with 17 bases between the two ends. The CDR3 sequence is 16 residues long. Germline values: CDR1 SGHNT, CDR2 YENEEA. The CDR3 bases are TGTGCCAGCAGCTCGGGCCCGGACAGCTTAAACTATGGCTACACCTTC. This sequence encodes CASSSGPDSLNYGYTF.

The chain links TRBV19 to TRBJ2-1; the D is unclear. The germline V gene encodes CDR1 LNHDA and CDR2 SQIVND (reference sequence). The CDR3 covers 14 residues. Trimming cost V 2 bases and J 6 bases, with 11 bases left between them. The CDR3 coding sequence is TGTGCCAGTAGTATAAGGATAATCGGCAATGAGCAGTTCTTC. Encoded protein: CASSIRIIGNEQFF. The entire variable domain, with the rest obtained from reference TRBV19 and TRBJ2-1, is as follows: DGGITQSPKYLFRKEGQNVTLSCEQNLNHDAMYWYRQDPGQGLRLIYYSQIVNDFQKGDIAEGYSVSREKKESFPLTVTSAQKNPTAFYLCASSIRIIGNEQFFGPGTRLTVL.

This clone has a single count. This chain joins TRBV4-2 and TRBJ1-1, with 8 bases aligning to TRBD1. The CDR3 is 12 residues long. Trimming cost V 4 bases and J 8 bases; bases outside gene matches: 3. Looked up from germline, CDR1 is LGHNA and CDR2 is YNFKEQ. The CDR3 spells CASSLRDREAFF. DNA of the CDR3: TGTGCCAGCAGCCTCCGGGACAGGGAAGCTTTCTTT.

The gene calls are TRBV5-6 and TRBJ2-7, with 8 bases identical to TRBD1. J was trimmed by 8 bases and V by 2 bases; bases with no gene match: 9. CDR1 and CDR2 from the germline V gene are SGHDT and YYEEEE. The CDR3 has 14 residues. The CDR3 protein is CASSFGQGLAKQYF. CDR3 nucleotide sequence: TGTGCCAGCAGCTTCGGACAGGGTCTGGCTAAGCAGTACTTC.

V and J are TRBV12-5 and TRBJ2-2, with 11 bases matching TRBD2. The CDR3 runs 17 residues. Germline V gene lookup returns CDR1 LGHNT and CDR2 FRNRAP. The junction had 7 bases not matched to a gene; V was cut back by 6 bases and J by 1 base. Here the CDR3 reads CASGFLLAGGNTGELFF. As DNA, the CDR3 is TGTGCTAGTGGCTTCCTTCTAGCGGGGGGGAACACCGGGGAGCTGTTTTTT.

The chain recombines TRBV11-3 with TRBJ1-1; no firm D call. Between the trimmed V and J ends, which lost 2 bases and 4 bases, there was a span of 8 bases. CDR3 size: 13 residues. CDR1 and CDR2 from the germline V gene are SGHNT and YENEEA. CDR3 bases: TGTGCCAGCAGCTTACGGACCCGCACTGAAGCTTTCTTT. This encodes CASSLRTRTEAFF.

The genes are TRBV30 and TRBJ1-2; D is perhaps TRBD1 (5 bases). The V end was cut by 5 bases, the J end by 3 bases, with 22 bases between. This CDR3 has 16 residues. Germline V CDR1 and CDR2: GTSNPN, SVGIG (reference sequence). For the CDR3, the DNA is TGTGCCTGGCGTCCGGTACAGGCATACTCCCACTATGGCTACACCTTC. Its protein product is CAWRPVQAYSHYGYTF.